What follows are 5 T cell receptor beta chains derived from one specimen sequenced in a study of CD8 T cells in ankylosing spondylitis. TCRdb re-called the 5' RACE reads through MiXCR, storing one row per CDR3 protein. The repertoire has over 110,000 distinct CDR3 sequences, more than 7% of them found once; the top ten carry roughly 8%. What was sequenced was synovial fluid, either unsorted or a sorted T cell fraction (not recorded which). The source of these receptors is a male donor with ankylosing spondylitis.

This clonotype was observed many times. V gene TRBV7-3 combines with J gene TRBJ1-6; no definite D call. The V end was cut by 5 bases, the J end by 0 bases, with 14 bases between. Germline V gene data show CDR1 as SGHTA and CDR2 as FQGTGA. This CDR3 region has 17 residues. The DNA of the CDR3 is TGTGCCAGCAGCGAAGTGGCAGTAAGCTCCTATAATTCACCCCTCCACTTT. Its protein product is CASSEVAVSSYNSPLHF.

This clonotype was picked up many times. V usage is TRBV4-2 and J usage is TRBJ1-1, with D uncertain. The CDR3 totals 15 residues. Germline CDR1 LGHNA, CDR2 YNFKEQ. V lost 4 bases to trimming and J lost 4 bases, with 16 bases between them. For the CDR3, the DNA is TGTGCCAGCAGCCTAACCGCTAGGGTGCCCACTGAAGCTTTCTTT. It yields the protein CASSLTARVPTEAFF.

This clonotype was observed at least ten times. The chain employs TRBV4-3 and TRBJ2-7; unclear D gene. Germline CDR1 and CDR2: LGHNA and YSLEER. With 4 bases removed from V and 3 bases from J, the gap between germline ends came to 10 bases. The CDR3 sequence is 13 residues long. The CDR3 coding sequence is TGCGCCAGCAGCCGTAGCCACGGCTACGAGCAGTACTTC. Translated: CASSRSHGYEQYF.

There are many counts of this clonotype. The chain joins TRBV6-4 to TRBJ2-1; TRBD1 is a possible D gene (6 bases). Per germline, CDR1 MRHNA and CDR2 SNTAGT. V lost 3 bases and J 7 bases, leaving 13 bases between the germline ends. This CDR3 has 14 amino acids. The CDR3 nucleotides are TGTGCCAGCAGTGAAAGGTGGGGGCCTAATGAGCAGTTCTTC. Its protein is CASSERWGPNEQFF.

This clonotype was recorded at least ten times. The genes are TRBV6-2 or TRBV6-3 and TRBJ2-1; 12 positions match TRBD2. The CDR3 length is 14 residues. Losses at the gene ends were 5 bases for V and 5 bases for J; bases not matched to a gene: 1. Germline CDR1 reads MNHEY; CDR2 reads SVGEGT. This chain's CDR3 is CASSLAGGNNEQFF. The CDR3, as DNA: TGTGCCAGCAGTCTAGCGGGGGGGAACAATGAGCAGTTCTTC.